This entry lists 20 T cell receptor beta chains sequenced from one sample in a study of T cells in Graves' hyperthyroidism and ophthalmopathy. Amplification yielded TCR beta CDR3 regions, with RNA transcripts as the source. First-round RT-PCR of the TCR CDR3 relied on the HTBI primer set. One entry per CDR3 protein, called by TCRdb with MiXCR from the multiplex PCR reads. The table includes just under 750,000 distinct CDR3 sequences, just over 35% detected once. Sequencing was carried out using blood. All receptors derive from a middle-aged woman with Graves' hyperthyroidism.

The sample holds many counts of this clonotype. This sequence joins TRBV7-2 and TRBJ2-5; D is undetermined. The CDR3 is 15 residues long. V lost 1 base, J lost 2 bases, and 11 bases lay in between. Germline V CDR1 and CDR2: SGHTA, FQGNSA. The DNA of the CDR3 is TGTGCCAGCAGCTTAGTTGGCGGTTTACAAGAGACCCAGTACTTC. The encoded protein is CASSLVGGLQETQYF.

This chain connects TRBV5-1 to TRBJ1-2; 8 nucleotides agree with TRBD1. The CDR3 consists of 14 residues. Germline values: CDR1 SGHRS, CDR2 YFSETQ. J was trimmed by 4 bases and V by 0 bases; bases with no gene match: 2. The DNA for the CDR3 is TGCGCCAGCAGCTTGGGGGACAGGCTCTATGGCTACACCTTC. Protein: CASSLGDRLYGYTF. The variable domain in full, completed from reference TRBV5-1 and TRBJ1-2, reads KAGVTQTPRYLIKTRGQQVTLSCSPISGHRSVSWYQQTPGQGLQFLFEYFSETQRNKGNFPGRFSGRQFSNSRSEMNVSTLELGDSALYLCASSLGDRLYGYTFGSGTRLTVV.

This clonotype turned up a few times. The CDR3 sequence is CASSRSPQPQHF. CDR3 sequence (DNA): TGTGCCAGCAGTCGATCCCCTCAGCCCCAGCATTTT. This chain uses TRBV7-9 with TRBJ1-5; D ambiguous. V lost 6 bases and J 6 bases, leaving 9 bases between the germline ends. CDR1 is SEHNR and CDR2 is FQNEAQ in the germline V gene (reference sequence). The CDR3 has 12 residues.

The chain links TRBV6-1 to TRBJ1-1; 7 bases are shared with TRBD1. The germline V gene has CDR1 MNHNS and CDR2 SASEGT. Trimming cost V 6 bases and J 0 bases; bases outside gene matches: 16. The CDR3 has 18 amino acids. As DNA, the CDR3 is TGTGCCAGCAGCGTTAATCCCCCGGGACAGCTCCTGAACACTGAAGCTTTCTTT. Translating gives CASSVNPPGQLLNTEAFF.

Details on this clonotype: This may stem from a read error, because a much larger clone lies one nucleotide away. The chain is built from TRBV2 and TRBJ1-5; 9 bases match TRBD1. This CDR3 has 14 residues. Per germline, CDR1 SNHLY and CDR2 FYNNEI. The CDR3 DNA sequence: TGTGCCAGCAGAGCCGGGACAGGGAATCAGTCCCAGCATTTT. Protein product: CASRAGTGNQSQHF. Together with reference TRBV2 and TRBJ1-5, the CDR3 gives the full variable domain: EPEVTQTPSHQVTQMGQEVILRCVPISNHLYFYWYRQILGQKVEFLVSFYNNEISEKSEIFDDQFSVERPDGSNFTLKIRSTKLEDSAMYFCASRAGTGNQSQHFGDGTRLSIL.

This clonotype has a handful of counts. The V and J genes are TRBV12-3 or TRBV12-4 and TRBJ1-2; possibly TRBD1 for D (6 bases). This CDR3 comprises 15 residues. V lost 1 base and J lost 7, with 16 bases in between. Here the CDR3 DNA reads TGTGCCAGCAGTTTAGAAACCGCGGGGGGCGCTGGCTACACCTTC. Encoded protein: CASSLETAGGAGYTF.

This clonotype was recorded many times. The chain recombines TRBV2 with TRBJ2-7; D gene ambiguous. CDR1 and CDR2 from the germline V gene are SNHLY and FYNNEI. This CDR3 region has 15 residues. The V and J ends lost 3 bases and 0 bases respectively, with 12 bases between them. The CDR3: CASSDAYPSSYEQYF. CDR3 nucleotides: TGTGCCAGCAGTGACGCCTACCCGAGCTCCTACGAGCAGTACTTC.

The chain is built from TRBV7-2 and TRBJ1-5; 7 bases line up with TRBD1. J gave up 3 bases and V 6 bases, and 11 bases lay outside the gene matches. There are 16 residues in the CDR3. Looked up from germline, CDR1 is SGHTA and CDR2 is FQGNSA. CDR3 sequence: CASSLLTGAINQPQHF. CDR3 coding DNA: TGTGCCAGCAGTTTATTAACAGGGGCCATCAATCAGCCCCAGCATTTT.

A few counts support this clonotype. V gene TRBV6-6 combines with J gene TRBJ1-1; D unclear. Trimming removed 5 bases from V and 3 bases from J, with 10 bases in between. Germline CDR1 and CDR2: MNHNY and SVGAGI (reference sequence). This CDR3 contains 13 residues. CDR3 amino acids: CASSTRRDTEAFF. As DNA, the CDR3 is TGTGCCAGCAGTACAAGACGGGACACTGAAGCTTTCTTT.

This clonotype occurred many times. This chain links TRBV19 with TRBJ2-6; no firm D call. CDR1 and CDR2 from the germline V gene are LNHDA and SQIVND (reference sequence). V was cut by 5 bases and J by 0 bases, with 8 bases left in between. The CDR3 sequence is 15 residues long. The DNA of the CDR3 is TGTGCCAGTAGTGCCGATCCCTCTGGGGCCAACGTCCTGACTTTC. This gives the protein CASSADPSGANVLTF.

This clonotype was seen ten or more times. J is TRBJ1-5 and V is TRBV12-5, with D unresolved. Germline V gene data show CDR1 as LGHNT and CDR2 as FRNRAP. Trimming removed 5 bases from V and 10 bases from J, with 9 bases in between. CDR3 length: 11 amino acids. The CDR3 nucleotides read TGTGCTAGTGGTCTCGCTGAACCCCAGCATTTT. It encodes CASGLAEPQHF. The full variable domain, completed using reference TRBV12-5 and TRBJ1-5, is DARVTQTPRHKVTEMGQEVTMRCQPILGHNTVFWYRQTMMQGLELLAYFRNRAPLDDSGMPKDRFSAEMPDATLATLKIQPSEPRDSAVYFCASGLAEPQHFGDGTRLSIL.

The genes are TRBV30 and TRBJ1-1; D is undetermined. V was clipped by 1 base and J by 2 bases, with 8 bases between them. This CDR3 region has 13 residues. Germline V gene sequence: CDR1 GTSNPN, CDR2 SVGIG (reference sequence). DNA for the CDR3: TGTGCCTGGAGTGGCACGCTTAACACTGAAGCTTTCTTT. This encodes CAWSGTLNTEAFF.

The table lists this clonotype with many counts. This rearrangement joins TRBV6-9 to TRBJ1-5; D is possibly TRBD1 (5 bases). This CDR3 comprises 13 residues. Looked up from germline, CDR1 is MNHGY and CDR2 is SVAAGI. Trimming stripped 2 bases from V and 7 bases from J, with 9 bases between. In DNA form, the CDR3 reads TGTGCCAGCAGTTATGAGGGACGGCAGCCCCAGCATTTT. Protein: CASSYEGRQPQHF.

Notes on this clonotype: A much bigger clone sits one base away, suggesting this may be a read error. The conserved final phenylalanine or tryptophan is absent from the CDR3, which likely points to a read error. The CDR3 is CASRRGTGAQYGYTL. CDR3 DNA sequence: TGTGCCAGTAGACGAGGGACAGGGGCACAATATGGCTACACCCTC. The chain uses TRBV19 and TRBJ1-2; 10 nucleotides align to TRBD1. CDR1 and CDR2 from the germline V gene are LNHDA and SQIVND (reference sequence). The CDR3 spans 15 residues. J gave up 5 bases and V 6 bases, and 9 bases lay outside the gene matches.

This clonotype appeared a single time. One end of the junction does not line up with germline, which may come from a read error. The chain's CDR3 is CASSPGTGGLDTQYF. The CDR3 DNA is TGTGCTAGCAGCCCCGGGACAGGGGGTCTCGATACGCAGTATTTT. This chain uses TRBV7-6 with TRBJ2-3, with 11 bases lining up with TRBD1. The CDR3 consists of 15 residues. Germline-derived CDR1 and CDR2 are SGHVS and FNYEAQ.

This chain connects TRBV7-8 to TRBJ2-7, with 7 bases that match TRBD1. Germline CDR1 SGHVS, CDR2 FQNEAQ. CDR3 length equals 16 residues. Trimming at V came to 5 bases and at J to 4 bases, leaving 14 bases not matched to a gene. The CDR3 DNA sequence: TGTGCCAGCAGCGTTCGCTTGGACAGGAAAATGTACGAGCAGTACTTC. Protein sequence: CASSVRLDRKMYEQYF. The full variable domain, with the rest looked up from reference TRBV7-8 and TRBJ2-7, is GAGVSQSPRYKVAKRGQDVALRCDPISGHVSLFWYQQALGQGPEFLTYFQNEAQLDKSGLPSDRFFAERPEGSVSTLKIQRTQQEDSAVYLCASSVRLDRKMYEQYFGPGTRLTVT.

This clonotype was observed at least ten times. Here the CDR3 DNA reads TGTGCCAGCAGCCCTCCCCCATACACTGAAGCTTTCTTT. It is translated as CASSPPPYTEAFF. The rearrangement links TRBV7-8 to TRBJ1-1, with D uncertain. The V end lost 5 bases, the J end lost 3 bases, and 10 bases lay between the germline ends. The CDR3 is 13 residues long. From germline, CDR1 is SGHVS and CDR2 FQNEAQ. Filled out from reference TRBV7-8 and TRBJ1-1, the complete variable domain reads GAGVSQSPRYKVAKRGQDVALRCDPISGHVSLFWYQQALGQGPEFLTYFQNEAQLDKSGLPSDRFFAERPEGSVSTLKIQRTQQEDSAVYLCASSPPPYTEAFFGQGTRLTVV.

This rearrangement joins TRBV25-1 to TRBJ2-3; D may match TRBD1 or TRBD2 (6 bases each). The CDR3 length is 15 residues. CDR1 and CDR2 from the germline V gene are MGHDK and SYGVNS. The ends were cut back, 5 bases at V and 3 bases at J, with 15 bases in the middle. This CDR3 is CASSRGGTRTDTQYF. As DNA, the CDR3 is TGTGCCAGCAGTAGAGGGGGGACGAGAACAGATACGCAGTATTTT.

This clonotype was seen at least ten times. The chain recombines TRBV9 with TRBJ1-2; D is unclear. Germline loops: CDR1 SGDLS, CDR2 YYNGEE. The CDR3 is made up of 13 amino acids. V was shortened by 4 bases and J by 0 bases, with 7 bases between the two germline ends. CDR3 in DNA: TGTGCCAGCAGCCCACTACCTAACTATGGCTACACCTTC. Encoded protein: CASSPLPNYGYTF.

This clonotype was counted many times. The chain carries TRBV9 and TRBJ2-7; 8 bases map to TRBD1. CDR1 and CDR2 (germline): SGDLS, YYNGEE. This CDR3 has 15 amino acids. The ends lost 5 bases at V and 4 bases at J; junction bases unmatched: 11. This CDR3 is CASRRRTGYPYEQYF. The CDR3 bases are TGTGCCAGCAGGCGACGGACAGGGTACCCTTACGAGCAGTACTTC.